This T cell receptor beta chain was sequenced for a study of T cells expressing NK-cell markers. Comments on this clonotype: Its antigen is undetermined.

Whole-study findings and limits: In a handful of donors, dominant clonotypes made up roughly 28.3-65% of CD3+CD56-NKG2C+ cells.

The CDR3 loop spans 18 amino acids. Germline lookup yields CDR1 SNHLY and CDR2 FYNNEI. From the 5' RACE reads, TCRdb lists one entry per CDR3 protein and no DNA. Its listing shows roughly 180,000 distinct CDR3 sequences. The source of this sequence is a woman between 18 and 75 years old in good health. The rearrangement uses TRBV2 and TRBJ2-7; without DNA, the TCRdb call of TRBD2 cannot be checked. The sequenced sample consisted of blood T cells: a sorted CD56 or NKG2C T cell subset, CD4+ or CD8+ T cells, or bulk PBMC T cells (not recorded which). CDR3 protein: CASSVPGLAGYRSYEQYF.